This T cell receptor beta chain was retrieved from a study of CD8+CD57+ T cells in acquired aplastic anemia. Notes on the study in general: Statistical testing detected no significant gap in CD8+ Simpson's diversity between patients and controls.

This CDR3 contains 15 residues. Germline V gene sequence: CDR1 SGDLS, CDR2 YYNGEE. The V end was cut by 0 bases, the J end by 11 bases, with 18 bases between. It was genomic DNA that served as the template for profiling TCR beta VDJ and CDR3. TCRdb used MiXCR to reprocess the reads, holding one entry per CDR3 protein. The sample yields around 400,000 distinct CDR3 sequences, roughly 64% seen once. Notes on this clonotype: What it binds is unknown.

This chain uses TRBV9 with TRBJ1-5; D gene unclear. The sample comprised sorted CD4+, CD8+, or CD8+CD57+ T cells (not recorded which) from PBMCs. The sequence derives from a human donor in good health, serving as a control. CDR3 DNA sequence: TGTGCCAGCAGCGTAGTGGGCTTGACACAACAGACCCAGCATTTT. Its translation is CASSVVGLTQQTQHF.